A selection of T cell receptor beta chains follows, all from one sample in a study of cytomegalovirus exposure and HLA in healthy donors. Sequencing used immunoSEQ multiplex PCR; TCRdb keeps in-frame clones, though not all of them. The sample has about 75,000 clones, approximately 80% seen once. Sequenced: PBMCs. These receptors came from a man younger than 45 in good health and CMV-seronegative. The conserved cysteine and the conserved F or W are not part of the CDR3 here.

j_call: TRBJ2-5; v_call: TRBV5-5; cdr3_aa: ASSPFPLGGLQETQY
j_call: TRBJ2-1; v_call: TRBV9; cdr3_aa: ASGGGGHEQF
j_call: TRBJ2-3; v_call: TRBV7-8; cdr3_aa: ASSSRLAGGSDTQY
j_call: TRBJ1-1; v_call: TRBV5-1; cdr3_aa: ASSTTGGSEAF
j_call: TRBJ2-1; v_call: TRBV7-9; cdr3_aa: ASSFPSDSGSNEQF
j_call: TRBJ2-3; v_call: TRBV28; cdr3_aa: ASSSPGAGDTDTQY
j_call: TRBJ2-1; v_call: TRBV19; cdr3_aa: ASSFPLYNEQF
j_call: TRBJ1-2; v_call: TRBV4-3; cdr3_aa: ASSQDTPTQSTLSSYGYT
j_call: TRBJ1-4; v_call: TRBV28; cdr3_aa: ASGTGMEEKLF
j_call: TRBJ2-2; v_call: TRBV9; cdr3_aa: ASSVGTSGILGELF
j_call: TRBJ1-4; v_call: TRBV14; cdr3_aa: ASSQPDRDEKLF
j_call: TRBJ2-5; v_call: TRBV7-9; cdr3_aa: ASSLGDRVPETQY
j_call: TRBJ1-2; v_call: TRBV7-2; cdr3_aa: ASSSVRGQNYGYT
j_call: TRBJ2-2; v_call: TRBV6-1; cdr3_aa: ASCGLAEITGELF
j_call: TRBJ1-2; v_call: TRBV9; cdr3_aa: ASSPLGSQGAVNYGYT
j_call: TRBJ2-1; v_call: TRBV4-1; cdr3_aa: ASSQGGSLSGAYNEQF
j_call: TRBJ2-1; v_call: TRBV27; cdr3_aa: ASNPGGTGYNEQF
j_call: TRBJ2-2; v_call: TRBV5-1; cdr3_aa: ASSLEGLAGRRTGELF
j_call: TRBJ1-4; v_call: TRBV2; cdr3_aa: ASLWFGGGGNEKLF
j_call: TRBJ2-1; v_call: TRBV27; cdr3_aa: ASSFRLSYNEQF
j_call: TRBJ1-2; v_call: TRBV5-1; cdr3_aa: ASSLVGEGRGYT
j_call: TRBJ1-1; v_call: TRBV9; cdr3_aa: ASSVAGQGGNTEAF
j_call: TRBJ1-1; v_call: TRBV18; cdr3_aa: ASSPGQTTNTEAF
j_call: TRBJ1-6; v_call: TRBV7-2; cdr3_aa: ASSLNNSPLH
j_call: TRBJ2-1; v_call: TRBV12-5; cdr3_aa: ASADGAGSYNEQF
j_call: TRBJ2-5; v_call: TRBV6-1; cdr3_aa: ASSQLAGGQETQY
j_call: TRBJ2-1; v_call: TRBV6-1; cdr3_aa: ASSEATGTSGFKF
j_call: TRBJ2-1; v_call: TRBV5-1; cdr3_aa: ASSSGLYSYNEQF
j_call: TRBJ2-7; v_call: TRBV7-2; cdr3_aa: ASSWTEAYEQY
j_call: TRBJ2-3; v_call: TRBV5-3; cdr3_aa: ARSLVTGRSTDTQY
j_call: TRBJ2-7; v_call: TRBV21-1; cdr3_aa: ASSSRDSSSYEQY
j_call: TRBJ2-5; v_call: TRBV19; cdr3_aa: ASSLLTIQY
j_call: TRBJ1-4; v_call: TRBV30; cdr3_aa: ALRPRGFEKLF
j_call: TRBJ2-1; v_call: TRBV29-1; cdr3_aa: SVEDNQGTF
j_call: TRBJ2-7; v_call: TRBV10-3; cdr3_aa: AIRDRAYEQY
j_call: TRBJ2-3; v_call: TRBV6-6; cdr3_aa: ASNAATDTQY
j_call: TRBJ2-5; v_call: TRBV4-2; cdr3_aa: ASSQPDRAVETQY
j_call: TRBJ2-5; v_call: TRBV23-1; cdr3_aa: ASIGGETQY
j_call: TRBJ1-5; v_call: TRBV19; cdr3_aa: ASSLHGRNQPQH
j_call: TRBJ2-3; v_call: TRBV9; cdr3_aa: ASRGSVDTQY
j_call: TRBJ1-1; v_call: TRBV10-3; cdr3_aa: AIKDSENTEAF
j_call: TRBJ2-2; v_call: TRBV5-4; cdr3_aa: ASSPGLAQGTGELF
j_call: TRBJ1-1; v_call: TRBV6-4; cdr3_aa: ASSYQENTEAF
j_call: TRBJ1-5; v_call: TRBV7-2; cdr3_aa: ASSLNGRNQPQH
j_call: TRBJ2-2; v_call: TRBV5-1; cdr3_aa: ASSLEQGDTGELF
j_call: TRBJ2-2; v_call: TRBV4-1; cdr3_aa: ASSQDPGLVATGELF
j_call: TRBJ2-7; v_call: TRBV10-1; cdr3_aa: ASGYDSSYEQY
j_call: TRBJ2-1; v_call: TRBV10-3; cdr3_aa: AIRLNRGPYNEQF
j_call: TRBJ1-2; v_call: TRBV29-1; cdr3_aa: SVAPQGNYGYT